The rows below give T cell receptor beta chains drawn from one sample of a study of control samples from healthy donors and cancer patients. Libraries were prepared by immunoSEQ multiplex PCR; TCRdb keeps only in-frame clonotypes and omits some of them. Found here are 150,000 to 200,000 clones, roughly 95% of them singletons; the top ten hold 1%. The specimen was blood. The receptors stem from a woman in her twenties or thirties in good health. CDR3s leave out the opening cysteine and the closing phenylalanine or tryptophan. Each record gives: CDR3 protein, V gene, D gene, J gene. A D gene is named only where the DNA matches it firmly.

CDR3aa: ASTPGTGAGGWNQPQH
v_gene: TRBV10-1
d_gene: TRBD1
j_gene: TRBJ1-5

CDR3aa: ASSPRPAQGRYEQY
v_gene: TRBV18
d_gene: -
j_gene: TRBJ2-7

CDR3aa: ASTPDGRAENIQY
v_gene: TRBV6-6
d_gene: TRBD2
j_gene: TRBJ2-4

CDR3aa: ASSLAGTNEAF
v_gene: TRBV5-4
d_gene: -
j_gene: TRBJ1-1

CDR3aa: ASVLWGAGTEAF
v_gene: TRBV7-2
d_gene: -
j_gene: TRBJ1-1

CDR3aa: ASSSEGEQF
v_gene: TRBV18
d_gene: -
j_gene: TRBJ2-1

CDR3aa: ASSDRGGTAKNIQY
v_gene: TRBV6-1
d_gene: -
j_gene: TRBJ2-4

CDR3aa: SVWGDYGYT
v_gene: TRBV20-1
d_gene: -
j_gene: TRBJ1-2

CDR3aa: ASSVTPTGELF
v_gene: TRBV9
d_gene: -
j_gene: TRBJ2-2

CDR3aa: ASSGNAGGTQY
v_gene: TRBV2
d_gene: TRBD2
j_gene: TRBJ2-3

CDR3aa: ASSTRLNTGELF
v_gene: TRBV19
d_gene: -
j_gene: TRBJ2-2

CDR3aa: ASSTGPPSEKLF
v_gene: TRBV7-9
d_gene: -
j_gene: TRBJ1-4

CDR3aa: ASRVASTDTQY
v_gene: TRBV19
d_gene: -
j_gene: TRBJ2-3

CDR3aa: AWTIGDRGNEQF
v_gene: TRBV30
d_gene: TRBD1
j_gene: TRBJ2-1

CDR3aa: ASRPGQGAYEQY
v_gene: TRBV19
d_gene: TRBD1
j_gene: TRBJ2-7

CDR3aa: ASSESPGITEAF
v_gene: TRBV10-2
d_gene: -
j_gene: TRBJ1-1

CDR3aa: ASSFTTGSSGELF
v_gene: TRBV5-1
d_gene: -
j_gene: TRBJ2-2

CDR3aa: ASKGTRGNEQF
v_gene: TRBV6-5
d_gene: -
j_gene: TRBJ2-1

CDR3aa: ASSRTGAGGYT
v_gene: TRBV28
d_gene: TRBD1
j_gene: TRBJ1-2

CDR3aa: ASSSWQGLGGTEAF
v_gene: TRBV7-9
d_gene: -
j_gene: TRBJ1-1

CDR3aa: ASSPGTANTEAF
v_gene: TRBV7-8
d_gene: TRBD1
j_gene: TRBJ1-1

CDR3aa: ASNFFSGTRVSQPQH
v_gene: TRBV9
d_gene: -
j_gene: TRBJ1-5

CDR3aa: ASSSGDRKAVTQY
v_gene: TRBV7-2
d_gene: -
j_gene: TRBJ2-5

CDR3aa: ASSTVGQGAADYGYT
v_gene: TRBV5-6
d_gene: TRBD1
j_gene: TRBJ1-2

CDR3aa: ASSFLPGQGSYNEQF
v_gene: TRBV3-1/TRBV3-2
d_gene: TRBD1
j_gene: TRBJ2-1

CDR3aa: ASRDPSNTEAF
v_gene: TRBV10-2
d_gene: -
j_gene: TRBJ1-1

CDR3aa: ASSPTAGQGLLSPLH
v_gene: TRBV28
d_gene: TRBD1
j_gene: TRBJ1-6

CDR3aa: ASSESPGAGNTEAF
v_gene: TRBV25-1
d_gene: -
j_gene: TRBJ1-1

CDR3aa: ASSVKGFTEAF
v_gene: TRBV7-8
d_gene: -
j_gene: TRBJ1-1

CDR3aa: AWSFSRRDYEQY
v_gene: TRBV30
d_gene: -
j_gene: TRBJ2-7

CDR3aa: ASSLLTSGATDTQY
v_gene: TRBV28
d_gene: TRBD2
j_gene: TRBJ2-3

CDR3aa: ASKEGTSVGDTQY
v_gene: TRBV5-1
d_gene: TRBD2
j_gene: TRBJ2-3

CDR3aa: ASSIPPTYEQY
v_gene: TRBV25-1
d_gene: -
j_gene: TRBJ2-7

CDR3aa: ASSLDGVNSPLH
v_gene: TRBV6-4
d_gene: -
j_gene: TRBJ1-6

CDR3aa: ASSLGTAFSGANVLT
v_gene: TRBV5-1
d_gene: -
j_gene: TRBJ2-6

CDR3aa: ASSEALWGQGRSPLH
v_gene: TRBV6-1
d_gene: TRBD1
j_gene: TRBJ1-6

CDR3aa: AISESPVQKETQY
v_gene: TRBV10-3
d_gene: -
j_gene: TRBJ2-5

CDR3aa: ASRLGQGRDIQY
v_gene: TRBV27
d_gene: TRBD1
j_gene: TRBJ2-4

CDR3aa: ASSYRGTNEKLF
v_gene: TRBV9
d_gene: TRBD1
j_gene: TRBJ1-4

CDR3aa: ASTKDRIYGYT
v_gene: TRBV19
d_gene: -
j_gene: TRBJ1-2

CDR3aa: ASSETSGGAAETQY
v_gene: TRBV7-8
d_gene: TRBD2
j_gene: TRBJ2-5

CDR3aa: ASSLNTGRNNSPLH
v_gene: TRBV28
d_gene: -
j_gene: TRBJ1-6

CDR3aa: VSSGSSLGTDTQY
v_gene: TRBV28
d_gene: TRBD2
j_gene: TRBJ2-3

CDR3aa: ASSKGTLYGYT
v_gene: TRBV21-1
d_gene: -
j_gene: TRBJ1-2

CDR3aa: SAAFSTEAF
v_gene: TRBV20-1
d_gene: -
j_gene: TRBJ1-1

CDR3aa: ASSLDLSWDTSYNEQF
v_gene: TRBV5-5
d_gene: -
j_gene: TRBJ2-1

CDR3aa: ASSLAWTGPYEQY
v_gene: TRBV5-1
d_gene: -
j_gene: TRBJ2-7

CDR3aa: ASSERHNEQF
v_gene: TRBV3-1/TRBV3-2
d_gene: -
j_gene: TRBJ2-1

CDR3aa: ASSHPSGGAFNEQF
v_gene: TRBV14
d_gene: TRBD2
j_gene: TRBJ2-1

CDR3aa: ASSSHTEAF
v_gene: TRBV5-1
d_gene: -
j_gene: TRBJ1-1

CDR3aa: ASSLTSATNEKLF
v_gene: TRBV28
d_gene: -
j_gene: TRBJ1-4

CDR3aa: ASSRGGLEAF
v_gene: TRBV3-1/TRBV3-2
d_gene: -
j_gene: TRBJ1-1

CDR3aa: ASSPRDQIRETQY
v_gene: TRBV5-1
d_gene: -
j_gene: TRBJ2-5

CDR3aa: ASNLDGTSREQF
v_gene: TRBV9
d_gene: TRBD2
j_gene: TRBJ2-1

CDR3aa: AWSPKIGQRETQY
v_gene: TRBV30
d_gene: -
j_gene: TRBJ2-5

CDR3aa: ASSLHRVKNTEAF
v_gene: TRBV5-6
d_gene: -
j_gene: TRBJ1-1

CDR3aa: ASSPLITTGELF
v_gene: TRBV6-2/TRBV6-3
d_gene: -
j_gene: TRBJ2-2

CDR3aa: ASSFPGNYEQY
v_gene: TRBV28
d_gene: -
j_gene: TRBJ2-7

CDR3aa: ASSSGGAGSLEQF
v_gene: TRBV28
d_gene: -
j_gene: TRBJ2-1